This is a list of T cell receptor beta chains from one sample in a study of T-cell reconstitution after alpha-beta-depleted transplantation in children. TCRdb re-called the PCR reads with MiXCR, one entry per CDR3 protein. The data show more than 450,000 distinct CDR3 sequences, about 17% seen once. Sequenced material: PBMCs from the stem cell graft donor, taken from the stem cell graft. The receptors here all came from a human donor who donated a stem cell graft to a child with acute lymphoblastic leukemia. CDR3s include the opening cysteine and the closing phenylalanine or tryptophan. The D gene is left open where the match is weak. Expanded clones are given a class, and other clones once, few, many or no size at all.

J gene: TRBJ2-2
V gene: TRBV29-1
CDR3 length: 12
D gene: NA
clone size: few
CDR3 protein: CSADRGTGELFF
CDR3 DNA: TGCAGCGCTGATCGGGGAACCGGGGAGCTGTTTTTT

J gene: TRBJ2-7
V gene: TRBV6-1
CDR3 length: 15
D gene: TRBD1
clone size: NA
CDR3 protein: CASSEGTGGPYEQYF
CDR3 DNA: TGTGCCAGCAGTGAGGGGACAGGGGGACCTTACGAGCAGTACTTC

J gene: TRBJ2-1
V gene: TRBV29-1
CDR3 length: 15
D gene: TRBD2
clone size: few
CDR3 protein: CSVEESSGTHNEQFF
CDR3 DNA: TGCAGCGTTGAAGAGTCTAGCGGGACTCACAATGAGCAGTTCTTC

J gene: TRBJ2-7
V gene: TRBV29-1
CDR3 length: 12
D gene: TRBD2
clone size: few
CDR3 protein: CSVTGLAYEQYF
CDR3 DNA: TGCAGCGTTACGGGACTAGCGTACGAGCAGTACTTC

J gene: TRBJ2-2
V gene: TRBV12-3/TRBV12-4
CDR3 length: 17
D gene: TRBD1
clone size: few
CDR3 protein: CASTSYAQGSPRAELFF
CDR3 DNA: TGTGCCAGCACCTCGTACGCACAGGGGTCTCCCCGCGCGGAGCTGTTTTTT

J gene: TRBJ2-7
V gene: TRBV5-1
CDR3 length: 14
D gene: NA
clone size: NA
CDR3 protein: CASSVLANSYEQYF
CDR3 DNA: TGCGCCAGCAGCGTGCTAGCGAACTCCTACGAGCAGTACTTC

J gene: TRBJ1-5
V gene: TRBV20-1
CDR3 length: 15
D gene: TRBD1
clone size: NA
CDR3 protein: CSATGVVFGNQPQHF
CDR3 DNA: TGCAGTGCCACAGGGGTAGTATTCGGCAATCAGCCCCAGCATTTT

J gene: TRBJ2-1
V gene: TRBV12-3/TRBV12-4
CDR3 length: 16
D gene: NA
clone size: NA
CDR3 protein: CASRPRGLSLYNEQFF
CDR3 DNA: TGTGCCAGCAGACCCCGTGGCCTATCCCTCTACAATGAGCAGTTCTTC

J gene: TRBJ2-4
V gene: TRBV10-3
CDR3 length: 19
D gene: NA
clone size: NA
CDR3 protein: CAISESMAGQIYGKNIQYF
CDR3 DNA: TGTGCCATCAGTGAGTCGATGGCGGGACAGATATATGGGAAAAACATTCAGTACTTC

J gene: TRBJ2-1
V gene: TRBV5-1
CDR3 length: 17
D gene: TRBD2
clone size: once
CDR3 protein: CASSWGSLAGSHNEQFF
CDR3 DNA: TGCGCCAGCAGCTGGGGGAGCTTAGCGGGAAGCCACAATGAGCAGTTCTTC

J gene: TRBJ2-5
V gene: TRBV24-1
CDR3 length: 16
D gene: NA
clone size: NA
CDR3 protein: CATSDRADSSQETQYF
CDR3 DNA: TGTGCCACCAGTGATCGTGCGGACAGTTCCCAAGAGACCCAGTACTTC

J gene: TRBJ2-2
V gene: TRBV29-1
CDR3 length: 13
D gene: TRBD2
clone size: few
CDR3 protein: CSVGLAVTGELFF
CDR3 DNA: TGCAGCGTTGGACTAGCGGTCACCGGGGAGCTGTTTTTT

J gene: TRBJ2-1
V gene: TRBV27
CDR3 length: 11
D gene: NA
clone size: NA
CDR3 protein: CASNMYNEQFF
CDR3 DNA: TGTGCCAGCAATATGTACAATGAGCAGTTCTTC

J gene: TRBJ2-1
V gene: TRBV18
CDR3 length: 14
D gene: NA
clone size: NA
CDR3 protein: CASSPVRGDNEQFF
CDR3 DNA: TGTGCCAGCTCACCGGTCAGGGGGGACAATGAGCAGTTCTTC

J gene: TRBJ2-1
V gene: TRBV24-1
CDR3 length: 14
D gene: NA
clone size: NA
CDR3 protein: CATSDSRTHNEQFF
CDR3 DNA: TGTGCCACCAGTGATTCTAGGACACACAATGAGCAGTTCTTC

J gene: TRBJ2-5
V gene: TRBV12-3/TRBV12-4
CDR3 length: 14
D gene: TRBD2
clone size: NA
CDR3 protein: CASSRTSEGETQYF
CDR3 DNA: TGTGCCAGCAGTCGGACTAGCGAGGGCGAGACCCAGTACTTC

J gene: TRBJ2-2
V gene: TRBV5-1
CDR3 length: 17
D gene: NA
clone size: NA
CDR3 protein: CASSPGFAPLGTGELFF
CDR3 DNA: TGCGCCAGCAGCCCGGGGTTCGCTCCTCTAGGTACCGGGGAGCTGTTTTTT

J gene: TRBJ1-1
V gene: TRBV29-1
CDR3 length: 11
D gene: NA
clone size: few
CDR3 protein: CSVEPVIEAFF
CDR3 DNA: TGCAGCGTTGAACCAGTGATAGAAGCTTTCTTT

J gene: TRBJ1-1
V gene: TRBV5-8
CDR3 length: 15
D gene: NA
clone size: few
CDR3 protein: CASSSRSTGAMEAFF
CDR3 DNA: TGTGCCAGCAGCTCCCGGTCGACAGGAGCTATGGAAGCTTTCTTT

J gene: TRBJ2-3
V gene: TRBV7-9
CDR3 length: 14
D gene: NA
clone size: few
CDR3 protein: CASSDPGSTDTQYF
CDR3 DNA: TGTGCCAGCAGCGACCCCGGAAGCACAGATACGCAGTATTTT

J gene: TRBJ2-1
V gene: TRBV15
CDR3 length: 16
D gene: NA
clone size: few
CDR3 protein: CATSGNTPSSYNEQFF
CDR3 DNA: TGTGCCACCAGCGGTAACACCCCGAGCTCCTACAATGAGCAGTTCTTC

J gene: TRBJ1-1
V gene: TRBV27
CDR3 length: 16
D gene: NA
clone size: few
CDR3 protein: CASSLSGGPRSSEAFF
CDR3 DNA: TGTGCCAGCAGTTTATCGGGGGGGCCCAGGAGCTCTGAAGCTTTCTTT

J gene: TRBJ1-5
V gene: TRBV2
CDR3 length: 15
D gene: NA
clone size: NA
CDR3 protein: CASSESASSNQPQHF
CDR3 DNA: TGTGCCAGCAGTGAATCGGCCAGTAGCAATCAGCCCCAGCATTTT

J gene: TRBJ2-1
V gene: TRBV7-2
CDR3 length: 17
D gene: NA
clone size: NA
CDR3 protein: CASSLKWLGLVRGEQFF
CDR3 DNA: TGTGCCAGCAGCTTAAAGTGGTTAGGGCTAGTACGAGGTGAGCAGTTCTTC

J gene: TRBJ2-1
V gene: TRBV20-1
CDR3 length: 15
D gene: NA
clone size: NA
CDR3 protein: CSSQISSGNYNEQFF
CDR3 DNA: TGCAGTTCCCAAATCAGTAGCGGAAATTACAATGAGCAGTTCTTC

J gene: TRBJ2-3
V gene: TRBV3-1
CDR3 length: 13
D gene: NA
clone size: NA
CDR3 protein: CASSRGGYDTQYF
CDR3 DNA: TGTGCCAGCAGCCGTGGGGGGTATGATACGCAGTATTTT

J gene: TRBJ2-1
V gene: TRBV20-1
CDR3 length: 15
D gene: NA
clone size: medium-sized
CDR3 protein: CSARDLASSYNEQFF
CDR3 DNA: TGCAGTGCTAGAGATCTAGCGAGCTCCTACAATGAGCAGTTCTTC

J gene: TRBJ2-2
V gene: TRBV6-5
CDR3 length: 16
D gene: TRBD1
clone size: NA
CDR3 protein: CASSYGYRGNTGELFF
CDR3 DNA: TGTGCCAGCAGTTACGGGTACAGGGGGAACACCGGGGAGCTGTTTTTT

J gene: TRBJ2-2
V gene: TRBV4-1
CDR3 length: 14
D gene: NA
clone size: few
CDR3 protein: CASRGAFNTGELFF
CDR3 DNA: TGCGCCAGCCGAGGGGCCTTTAACACCGGGGAGCTGTTTTTT

J gene: TRBJ1-1
V gene: TRBV29-1
CDR3 length: 14
D gene: TRBD1
clone size: few
CDR3 protein: CSVEDGQENTEAFF
CDR3 DNA: TGCAGCGTTGAAGACGGACAGGAGAACACTGAAGCTTTCTTT

J gene: TRBJ2-7
V gene: TRBV27
CDR3 length: 14
D gene: TRBD2
clone size: NA
CDR3 protein: CASSFFAGVGEQYF
CDR3 DNA: TGTGCCAGCAGTTTCTTCGCGGGAGTCGGCGAGCAGTACTTC

J gene: TRBJ1-6
V gene: TRBV25-1
CDR3 length: 18
D gene: NA
clone size: NA
CDR3 protein: CASSEYGRGVGRNSPLHF
CDR3 DNA: TGTGCCAGCAGTGAATATGGGAGGGGCGTTGGTCGGAATTCACCCCTCCACTTT

J gene: TRBJ2-7
V gene: TRBV19
CDR3 length: 14
D gene: NA
clone size: NA
CDR3 protein: CASSIFGQTYEQYF
CDR3 DNA: TGTGCCAGTAGTATTTTCGGGCAGACCTACGAGCAGTACTTC

J gene: TRBJ2-1
V gene: TRBV12-3/TRBV12-4
CDR3 length: 18
D gene: TRBD2
clone size: few
CDR3 protein: CASSLDRLAGVGYNEQFF
CDR3 DNA: TGTGCCAGCAGTTTAGACCGACTAGCGGGAGTGGGTTACAATGAGCAGTTCTTC

J gene: TRBJ1-2
V gene: TRBV5-1
CDR3 length: 16
D gene: NA
clone size: NA
CDR3 protein: CASSLRWGNTNYGYTF
CDR3 DNA: TGCGCCAGCAGCTTGAGGTGGGGGAACACTAACTATGGCTACACCTTC

J gene: TRBJ1-4
V gene: TRBV6-5
CDR3 length: 16
D gene: NA
clone size: few
CDR3 protein: CASSYLGDAANEKLFF
CDR3 DNA: TGTGCCAGCAGTTACTTAGGAGATGCGGCTAATGAAAAACTGTTTTTT

J gene: TRBJ2-6
V gene: TRBV5-1
CDR3 length: 19
D gene: TRBD2
clone size: few
CDR3 protein: CASSLGGGRARNGANVLTF
CDR3 DNA: TGCGCCAGCAGCTTGGGCGGGGGGCGGGCCAGGAATGGGGCCAACGTCCTGACTTTC

J gene: TRBJ2-1
V gene: TRBV5-1
CDR3 length: 16
D gene: TRBD2
clone size: few
CDR3 protein: CASRKSSGSSYNEQFF
CDR3 DNA: TGCGCCAGCAGGAAGAGCAGCGGGAGCTCTTACAATGAGCAGTTCTTC

J gene: TRBJ2-7
V gene: TRBV5-1
CDR3 length: 13
D gene: NA
clone size: few
CDR3 protein: CASSLVPDYEQYF
CDR3 DNA: TGCGCCAGCAGCTTGGTTCCCGATTACGAGCAGTACTTC

J gene: TRBJ2-1
V gene: TRBV7-9
CDR3 length: 15
D gene: NA
clone size: NA
CDR3 protein: CASSLAEARTNEQFF
CDR3 DNA: TGTGCCAGCAGCTTAGCGGAGGCGAGAACCAATGAGCAGTTCTTC

J gene: TRBJ2-3
V gene: TRBV6-2/TRBV6-3
CDR3 length: 12
D gene: NA
clone size: NA
CDR3 protein: CASSYSLDTQYF
CDR3 DNA: TGTGCCAGCAGTTATTCGTTGGATACGCAGTATTTT

J gene: TRBJ1-5
V gene: TRBV2
CDR3 length: 16
D gene: NA
clone size: NA
CDR3 protein: CASSGTVTSSNQPQHF
CDR3 DNA: TGTGCCAGCAGTGGGACGGTTACCTCTAGCAATCAGCCCCAGCATTTT

J gene: TRBJ2-7
V gene: TRBV4-1
CDR3 length: 15
D gene: NA
clone size: NA
CDR3 protein: CASSQVTGSLYEQYF
CDR3 DNA: TGCGCCAGCAGCCAAGTCACAGGGTCTCTCTACGAGCAGTACTTC

J gene: TRBJ2-6
V gene: TRBV5-6
CDR3 length: 18
D gene: NA
clone size: NA
CDR3 protein: CASSLGWPPFSGANVLTF
CDR3 DNA: TGTGCCAGCAGCTTGGGGTGGCCACCATTCTCTGGGGCCAACGTCCTGACTTTC

J gene: TRBJ2-7
V gene: TRBV20-1
CDR3 length: 13
D gene: NA
clone size: few
CDR3 protein: CSATAGVVYEQYF
CDR3 DNA: TGCAGTGCTACCGCAGGGGTTGTGTACGAGCAGTACTTC

J gene: TRBJ1-1
V gene: TRBV20-1
CDR3 length: 13
D gene: NA
clone size: once
CDR3 protein: CSAEDTGDTEAFF
CDR3 DNA: TGCAGTGCTGAAGACACGGGGGACACTGAAGCTTTCTTT

J gene: TRBJ2-7
V gene: TRBV5-6
CDR3 length: 14
D gene: NA
clone size: NA
CDR3 protein: CASSLDRWPYEQYF
CDR3 DNA: TGTGCCAGCAGCTTGGACAGGTGGCCCTACGAGCAGTACTTC

J gene: TRBJ1-1
V gene: TRBV10-3
CDR3 length: 12
D gene: NA
clone size: NA
CDR3 protein: CAISVDSLEAFF
CDR3 DNA: TGTGCCATCAGTGTGGACAGCCTTGAAGCTTTCTTT

J gene: TRBJ2-4
V gene: TRBV7-3
CDR3 length: 13
D gene: TRBD2
clone size: many
CDR3 protein: CASSLHPTSGLYF
CDR3 DNA: TGTGCCAGCAGCCTCCACCCGACTAGCGGGCTATACTTC

J gene: TRBJ1-3
V gene: TRBV5-1
CDR3 length: 16
D gene: NA
clone size: few
CDR3 protein: CASSLPTGRSGNTIYF
CDR3 DNA: TGCGCCAGCAGCTTGCCGACAGGTCGGTCCGGAAACACCATATATTTT

J gene: TRBJ1-5
V gene: TRBV20-1
CDR3 length: 15
D gene: NA
clone size: NA
CDR3 protein: CSARGSEHSNQPQHF
CDR3 DNA: TGCAGTGCCCGAGGGTCAGAACATAGCAATCAGCCCCAGCATTTT

J gene: TRBJ2-7
V gene: TRBV10-3
CDR3 length: 17
D gene: NA
clone size: NA
CDR3 protein: CAISELPHRAASTEQYF
CDR3 DNA: TGTGCCATCAGTGAGTTACCCCACAGGGCGGCGTCTACCGAGCAGTACTTC

J gene: TRBJ2-5
V gene: TRBV7-9
CDR3 length: 13
D gene: NA
clone size: NA
CDR3 protein: CASSLTQQETQYF
CDR3 DNA: TGTGCCAGCAGCTTAACACAGCAAGAGACCCAGTACTTC

J gene: TRBJ2-1
V gene: TRBV12-3/TRBV12-4
CDR3 length: 11
D gene: NA
clone size: NA
CDR3 protein: CASSTVVEQFF
CDR3 DNA: TGTGCCAGCAGCACGGTTGTGGAGCAGTTCTTC